The next 9 T cell receptor beta chains were all read from a single sample in a study of blood T cell repertoires in COVID-19. Here immunoSEQ multiplex PCR was the method, and the copy in TCRdb shows in-frame clones only, minus some. The sample consists of some 280,000 clones, about nine tenths of them appearing once. Sequenced: peripheral blood. The receptors were gathered from a woman in her thirties with active or convalescent COVID-19.

This sequence joins TRBV7-2 and TRBJ2-5, with 10 bases fitting TRBD2. CDR1 is SGHTA, CDR2 FQGNSA, per germline. V was pared by 5 bases and J by 0 bases, with 6 bases of the junction left unmatched. CDR3 size: 16 residues. The CDR3 reads CASSTASGSYQETQYF. CDR3 bases: TGTGCCAGCAGCACCGCTAGCGGGAGCTACCAAGAGACCCAGTACTTC.

The chain combines TRBV6-5 with TRBJ1-1, with D hard to call. Germline V gene lookup returns CDR1 MNHEY and CDR2 SVGAGI. V was clipped by 0 bases and J by 4 bases, with 12 bases between them. The CDR3 contains 15 residues. CDR3 sequence: CASSYSGVQGTEAFF. The CDR3 coding sequence is TGTGCCAGCAGTTACTCCGGGGTCCAAGGCACTGAAGCTTTCTTT.

This chain connects TRBV3-1 (or the pseudogene TRBV3-2) to TRBJ1-4; 7 bases map to TRBD1. From germline, CDR1 is LGHDT and CDR2 YNNKEL (reference sequence). The CDR3 is 13 amino acids. Trimming removed 0 bases from V and 14 bases from J; junction bases left unmatched: 6. CDR3 in amino acids: CASSQDRGTVLFF. CDR3 DNA sequence: TGTGCCAGCAGCCAAGATCGGGGGACAGTGCTGTTTTTT.

The V and J genes are TRBV9 and TRBJ2-5, with a weak D call TRBD2 (7 bases). V gave up 4 bases and J gave up 4 bases, with 14 bases separating them. Germline CDR1 and CDR2: SGDLS and YYNGEE. CDR3 length equals 14 residues. The CDR3 protein is CASSRGGGPETQYF. CDR3 DNA sequence: TGTGCCAGCAGCAGAGGCGGGGGCCCAGAGACCCAGTACTTC.

CDR3 amino acids: CATTSGGAQTDTQYF. CDR3 DNA sequence: TGTGCCACCACTAGCGGGGGGGCCCAGACAGATACGCAGTATTTT. V gene TRBV3-1 (or the pseudogene TRBV3-2) combines with J gene TRBJ2-3, with TRBD2 matching 13 bases. CDR1 is LGHDT, CDR2 YNNKEL, per germline (reference sequence). J was trimmed by 3 bases and V by 10 bases; bases with no gene match: 7. CDR3 length: 15 amino acids.

The chain employs TRBV27 and TRBJ1-2, with D possibly being TRBD1 (6 bases). Per germline, CDR1 MNHEY and CDR2 SMNVEV (reference sequence). This CDR3 has 15 amino acids. V dropped 7 bases and J dropped 0 bases, with 15 bases sitting between them. The CDR3 bases are TGTGCCAGCAAAATTGGGACAAGCCCTAACTATGGCTACACCTTC. Translation: CASKIGTSPNYGYTF.

This chain links TRBV30 with TRBJ2-5; 13 bases agree with TRBD2. Germline CDR1 reads GTSNPN; CDR2 reads SVGIG (reference sequence). The CDR3 loop spans 15 amino acids. V gave up 1 base and J gave up 5 bases; unmatched junction bases: 4. CDR3 sequence reads: CAWSGGLAGSETQYF. The CDR3 DNA is TGTGCCTGGAGTGGGGGACTAGCGGGGTCGGAGACCCAGTACTTC.

The chain is built from TRBV5-1 and TRBJ1-2, with D tentatively TRBD1 (5 bases). The V gene's germline CDR1 is SGHRS and CDR2 YFSETQ. Trimming cost V 4 bases and J 6 bases, with 19 bases left between them. The CDR3 length is 15 residues. CDR3 in DNA: TGCGCCAGCAGCCCAGGGCAAGGTACGGCAAATGGCTACACCTTC. Protein product: CASSPGQGTANGYTF.

The rearrangement joins TRBV7-8 to TRBJ2-1; TRBD2 might be the D (6 bases). Trimming removed 3 bases from V and 2 bases from J, with 11 bases in between. Germline V gene lookup returns CDR1 SGHVS and CDR2 FQNEAQ. The CDR3 runs to 15 residues. The CDR3: CASSFGGTAYNEQFF. The CDR3 coding sequence is TGTGCCAGCAGCTTTGGGGGGACTGCCTACAATGAGCAGTTCTTC.